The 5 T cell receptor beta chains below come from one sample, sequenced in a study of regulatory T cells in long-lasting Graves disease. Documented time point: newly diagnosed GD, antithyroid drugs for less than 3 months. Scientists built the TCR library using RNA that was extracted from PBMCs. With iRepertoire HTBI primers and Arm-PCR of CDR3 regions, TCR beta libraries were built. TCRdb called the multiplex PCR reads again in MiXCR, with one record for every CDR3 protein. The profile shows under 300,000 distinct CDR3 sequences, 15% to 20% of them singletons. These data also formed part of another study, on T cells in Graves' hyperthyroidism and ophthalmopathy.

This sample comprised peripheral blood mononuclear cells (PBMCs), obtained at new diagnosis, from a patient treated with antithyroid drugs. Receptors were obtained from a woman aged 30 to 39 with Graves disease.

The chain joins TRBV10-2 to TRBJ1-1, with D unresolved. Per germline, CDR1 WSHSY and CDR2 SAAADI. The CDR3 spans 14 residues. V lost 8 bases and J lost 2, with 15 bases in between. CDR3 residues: CASPGPPRNTEAFF. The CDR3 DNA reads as TGCGCCAGCCCGGGCCCTCCAAGAAACACTGAAGCTTTCTTT.

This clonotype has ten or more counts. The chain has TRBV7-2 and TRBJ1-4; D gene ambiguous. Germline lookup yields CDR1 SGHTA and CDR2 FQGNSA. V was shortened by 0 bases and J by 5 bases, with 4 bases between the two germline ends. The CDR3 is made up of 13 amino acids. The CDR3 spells CASSLAGNEKLFF. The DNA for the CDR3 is TGTGCCAGCAGCTTAGCGGGGAATGAAAAACTGTTTTTT.

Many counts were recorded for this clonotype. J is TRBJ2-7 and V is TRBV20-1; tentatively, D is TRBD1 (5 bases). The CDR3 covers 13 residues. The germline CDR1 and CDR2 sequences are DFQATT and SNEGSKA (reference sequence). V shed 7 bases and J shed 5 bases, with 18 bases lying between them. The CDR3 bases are TGCAGTGGAAAAGACAGCAACCATGACGAGCAGTACTTC. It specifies CSGKDSNHDEQYF.

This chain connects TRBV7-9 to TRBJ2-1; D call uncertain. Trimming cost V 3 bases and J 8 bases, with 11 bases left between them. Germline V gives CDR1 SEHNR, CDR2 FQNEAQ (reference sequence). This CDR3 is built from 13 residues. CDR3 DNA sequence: TGTGCCAGCAGCTTCGGATCCATGGATGAGCAGTTCTTC. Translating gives CASSFGSMDEQFF.

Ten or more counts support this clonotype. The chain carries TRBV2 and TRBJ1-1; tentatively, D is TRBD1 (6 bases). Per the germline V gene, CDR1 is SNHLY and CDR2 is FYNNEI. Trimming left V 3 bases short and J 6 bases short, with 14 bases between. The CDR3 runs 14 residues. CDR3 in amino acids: CASSEATGWAEAFF. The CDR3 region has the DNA TGTGCCAGCAGTGAGGCCACAGGGTGGGCTGAAGCTTTCTTT.